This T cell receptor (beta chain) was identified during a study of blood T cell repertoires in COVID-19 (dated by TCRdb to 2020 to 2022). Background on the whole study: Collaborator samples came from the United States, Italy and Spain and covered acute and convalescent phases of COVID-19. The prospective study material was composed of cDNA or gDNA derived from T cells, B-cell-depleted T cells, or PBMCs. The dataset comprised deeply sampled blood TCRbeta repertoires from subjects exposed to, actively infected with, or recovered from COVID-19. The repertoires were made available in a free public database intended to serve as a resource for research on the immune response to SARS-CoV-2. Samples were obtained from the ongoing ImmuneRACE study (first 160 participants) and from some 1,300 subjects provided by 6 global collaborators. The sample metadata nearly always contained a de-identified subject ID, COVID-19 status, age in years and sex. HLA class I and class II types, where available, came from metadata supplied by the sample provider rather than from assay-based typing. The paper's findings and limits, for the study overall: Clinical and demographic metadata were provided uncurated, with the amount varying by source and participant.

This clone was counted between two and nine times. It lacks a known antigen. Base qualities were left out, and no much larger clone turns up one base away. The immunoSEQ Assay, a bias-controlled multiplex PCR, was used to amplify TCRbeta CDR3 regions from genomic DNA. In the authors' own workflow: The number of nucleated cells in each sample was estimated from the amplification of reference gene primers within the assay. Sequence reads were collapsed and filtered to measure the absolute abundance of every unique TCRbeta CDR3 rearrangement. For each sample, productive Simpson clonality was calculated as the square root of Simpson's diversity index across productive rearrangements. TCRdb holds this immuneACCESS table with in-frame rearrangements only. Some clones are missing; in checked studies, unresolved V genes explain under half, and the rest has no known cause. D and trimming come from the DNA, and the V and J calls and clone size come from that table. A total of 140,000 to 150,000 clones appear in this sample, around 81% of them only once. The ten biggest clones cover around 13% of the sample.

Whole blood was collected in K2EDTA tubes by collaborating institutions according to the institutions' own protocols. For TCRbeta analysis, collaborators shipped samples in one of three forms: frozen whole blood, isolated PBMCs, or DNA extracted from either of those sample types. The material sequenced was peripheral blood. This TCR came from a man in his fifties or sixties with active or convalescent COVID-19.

The CDR3 protein sequence reads: CAWSEGAPEAFF. The DNA sequence is as follows: TGTGCCTGGAGTGAGGGGGCTCCTGAAGCTTTCTTT. Recombination joined TRBV30 with TRBJ1-1; TRBD1 matches 7 bases in the middle. The junction shows trimming of 1 base on V and 6 bases on J, and the gene matches do not reach 2 bases of it. Reading the germline V gene (reference sequence) gives CDR1 GTSNPN and CDR2 SVGIG. The CDR3 runs 12 residues from the cysteine to the phenylalanine. Only CDR3 DNA remains: 36 bases, in frame from the first base.